These 32 T cell receptor beta chains came from one sample sequenced in a study of CD8+ T cells in alopecia areata. Treatment in this sample: oral pan-JAK inhibitor, 5-10 mg twice daily. Following RNA extraction, reverse transcription yielded cDNA that acted as the sequencing template. Assay used: immunoSEQ multiplex PCR; TCRdb lists only in-frame clones, some missing. The data contain fewer than 150,000 clones, about 61% of them singletons. The material was CD8+ T cells sorted from blood, obtained at week 4, from a patient treated with tofacitinib. The receptors stem from a human donor with alopecia areata.

V is TRBV9 and J is TRBJ1-5; D may be TRBD1 (5 bases). The V end lost 4 bases, the J end lost 7 bases, and 18 bases lay between the germline ends. This CDR3 is built from 15 residues. The germline V gene has CDR1 SGDLS and CDR2 YYNGEE. CDR3 sequence (DNA): TGTGCCAGCAGCCCCTGGGGGGGGATAGGGCAGCCCCAGCATTTT. This codes for CASSPWGGIGQPQHF.

The chain carries TRBV9 and TRBJ1-4, with TRBD1 matching 8 bases. Trimming at V came to 3 bases and at J to 8 bases, leaving 9 bases not matched to a gene. Germline CDR1 reads SGDLS; CDR2 reads YYNGEE. This CDR3 has 15 amino acids. The CDR3 DNA is TGTGCCAGCAGCGCCGAGGACAGGGTCGAGGAAAAACTGTTTTTT. Protein product: CASSAEDRVEEKLFF.

This clone was picked up a small number of times. This chain links TRBV30 with TRBJ1-2; D is possibly TRBD1 (5 bases). The V end lost 4 bases, the J end lost 3 bases, and 9 bases lay between the germline ends. Germline V gene sequence: CDR1 GTSNPN, CDR2 SVGIG (reference sequence). The CDR3 loop spans 12 amino acids. DNA of the CDR3: TGTGCCTGGATAACAGGCTACTATGGCTACACCTTC. This sequence encodes CAWITGYYGYTF.

This sequence joins TRBV29-1 and TRBJ2-5; D is perhaps TRBD2 (5 bases). Per germline, CDR1 SQVTM and CDR2 ANQGSEA. This CDR3 spans 15 amino acids. V was clipped by 3 bases and J by 0 bases, with 14 bases between them. This CDR3 reads CSVDPGGSYQETQYF. DNA of the CDR3: TGCAGCGTTGACCCTGGCGGGTCGTACCAAGAGACCCAGTACTTC.

The chain combines TRBV7-9 with TRBJ2-7; no clear D. Trimming pared 1 base from V and 7 bases from J, leaving 11 bases between. CDR1 and CDR2 from the germline V gene are SEHNR and FQNEAQ (reference sequence). This CDR3 contains 13 residues. The CDR3 here is CASSLVWAEEQYF. The CDR3 DNA is TGTGCCAGCAGCTTAGTTTGGGCTGAAGAGCAGTACTTC.

The rearrangement joins TRBV30 to TRBJ2-5, with D possibly being TRBD2 (7 bases). Germline V gives CDR1 GTSNPN, CDR2 SVGIG (reference sequence). V lost 7 bases, J lost 0 bases, and 12 bases lay in between. The CDR3 runs to 13 residues. The CDR3 DNA is TGTGCCTCGGAGGGGGGGGACCAAGAGACCCAGTACTTC. It translates to CASEGGDQETQYF.

The gene calls are TRBV10-3 and TRBJ2-7; D is unclear. The CDR3 totals 13 residues. The V end was cut by 8 bases, the J end by 1 base, with 12 bases between. CDR1 ENHRY and CDR2 SYGVKD come from the germline V gene. The CDR3 DNA reads TGTGCCATCGCGCCCGGAACATCCTACGAGCAGTACTTC. This codes for CAIAPGTSYEQYF.

V is TRBV29-1 and J is TRBJ1-2, with a possible D match to TRBD1 (5 bases). CDR1 SQVTM and CDR2 ANQGSEA come from the germline V gene. Trimming removed 8 bases from V and 4 bases from J, with 14 bases in between. The CDR3 length is 12 residues. The CDR3 DNA is TGCAGCTCCACAGGAGTTATCTATGGCTACACCTTC. It codes for CSSTGVIYGYTF.

This chain uses TRBV30 with TRBJ2-7; D is unresolved. Trimming removed 5 bases from V and 1 base from J, with 9 bases in between. Looked up from germline, CDR1 is GTSNPN and CDR2 is SVGIG (reference sequence). The CDR3 consists of 12 residues. CDR3 DNA sequence: TGTGCCTGGTCAGGAATTTCCTACGAGCAGTACTTC. Its translation is CAWSGISYEQYF.

This clone was found once. This chain joins TRBV30 and TRBJ1-2, with D unresolved. In germline, CDR1 is GTSNPN, CDR2 SVGIG (reference sequence). Trimming cost V 2 bases and J 6 bases, with 22 bases left between them. This CDR3 has 16 residues. The DNA of the CDR3 is TGTGCCTGGAGTCTAGGGCGTTGGTGGGCAGATGATGGCTACACCTTC. It encodes CAWSLGRWWADDGYTF.

This clone was observed a few times. The rearrangement joins TRBV30 to TRBJ1-1, with D uncertain. This CDR3 comprises 12 residues. The V and J ends lost 4 bases and 1 base respectively, with 7 bases between them. Germline lookup yields CDR1 GTSNPN and CDR2 SVGIG (reference sequence). CDR3 loop: CAWMPANTEAFF. CDR3 bases: TGTGCCTGGATGCCAGCGAACACTGAAGCTTTCTTT. Based on the CDR3 plus reference TRBV30 and TRBJ1-1, the full variable domain is SQTIHQWPATLVQPVGSPLSLECTVEGTSNPNLYWYRQAAGRGLQLLFYSVGIGQISSEVPQNLSASRPQDRQFILSSKKLLLSDSGFYLCAWMPANTEAFFGQGTRLTVV.

The chain uses TRBV30 and TRBJ2-7; TRBD2 is a possible D gene (7 bases). Germline loops: CDR1 GTSNPN, CDR2 SVGIG (reference sequence). The CDR3 sequence is 14 residues long. Trimming removed 3 bases from V and 3 bases from J, with 15 bases in between. The CDR3 reads CAWSPRGDYYEQYF. CDR3 nucleotide sequence: TGTGCCTGGAGCCCTAGGGGGGACTACTACGAGCAGTACTTC.

This chain links TRBV11-2 with TRBJ2-1; possible D gene TRBD2, 6 bases. V lost 0 bases and J lost 4, with 10 bases in between. The length of the CDR3 is 15 residues. Germline-derived CDR1 and CDR2 are SGHAT and FQNNGV. The CDR3 here is CASSLDRGSYNEQFF. CDR3 DNA sequence: TGTGCCAGCAGCTTAGACCGGGGGAGTTACAATGAGCAGTTCTTC.

The chain couples TRBV29-1 to TRBJ1-1, with a possible D match to TRBD1 (6 bases). The CDR3 is 13 residues long. Deletions cut 8 bases from V and 5 bases from J, with 18 bases between. Germline values: CDR1 SQVTM, CDR2 ANQGSEA. The CDR3 coding sequence is TGCAGCTACGACTCAGAGGGGGGAACTGAAGCTTTCTTT. This sequence encodes CSYDSEGGTEAFF.

CDR3 protein: CATGASGATNEKLFF. Written as DNA, the CDR3 is TGTGCCACCGGAGCTTCGGGAGCAACTAATGAAAAACTGTTTTTT. The chain is built from TRBV6-5 and TRBJ1-4; D unclear. Germline-derived CDR1 and CDR2 are MNHEY and SVGAGI. This CDR3 is 15 amino acids long. V was shortened by 10 bases and J by 0 bases, with 15 bases between the two germline ends.

The chain uses TRBV29-1 and TRBJ2-7, with TRBD1 matching over 7 bases. The CDR3 has 13 residues. CDR1 and CDR2 (germline): SQVTM, ANQGSEA. Germline trimming cut 4 bases from V and 0 bases from J; bases unmatched to any gene: 3. The CDR3 here is CSVAGTASYEQYF. DNA of the CDR3: TGCAGCGTTGCGGGGACAGCCTCCTACGAGCAGTACTTC.

J is TRBJ1-6 and V is TRBV27; the D is unclear. Germline V gene lookup returns CDR1 MNHEY and CDR2 SMNVEV (reference sequence). V lost 10 bases, J lost 13 bases, and 14 bases lay in between. CDR3 size: 11 residues. CDR3 region: CATSRAWPLHF. CDR3 in DNA: TGTGCCACGAGTAGGGCGTGGCCCCTCCACTTT.

This clone has just a few counts. The chain combines TRBV9 with TRBJ1-6; D remains ambiguous. Trimming took off 4 bases at V and 8 bases at J, with 7 bases between the two ends. CDR3 length: 12 amino acids. In germline, CDR1 is SGDLS, CDR2 YYNGEE. CDR3 in amino acids: CASSPNHSPLHF. In nucleotides, the CDR3 is TGTGCCAGCAGCCCTAACCATTCACCCCTCCACTTT. Full variable domain (missing parts from reference TRBV9 and TRBJ1-6): DSGVTQTPKHLITATGQRVTLRCSPRSGDLSVYWYQQSLDQGLQFLIQYYNGEERAKGNILERFSAQQFPDLHSELNLSSLELGDSALYFCASSPNHSPLHFGNGTRLTVT.

The CDR3 region has the DNA TGTGCCAGCAGCTTATCCCCCGGGACTCCCAGGGAGACCCAGTACTTC. Its translation: CASSLSPGTPRETQYF. The rearrangement uses TRBV7-9 and TRBJ2-5; D is possibly TRBD2 (6 bases). The CDR3 spans 16 residues. Trimming pared 2 bases from V and 5 bases from J, leaving 18 bases between. Per germline, CDR1 SEHNR and CDR2 FQNEAQ (reference sequence).

The chain carries TRBV30 and TRBJ1-2, with D hard to call. The CDR3 is made up of 12 amino acids. From germline, CDR1 is GTSNPN and CDR2 SVGIG (reference sequence). V dropped 0 bases and J dropped 6 bases, with 8 bases sitting between them. The DNA for the CDR3 is TGTGCCTGGAGTGTTGCAGTTGATGGCTACACCTTC. Protein sequence: CAWSVAVDGYTF.

In this sample, this clone turned up a few times. The genes are TRBV25-1 and TRBJ2-5, with D tentatively TRBD1 (5 bases). The CDR3 has 14 residues. Germline lookup yields CDR1 MGHDK and CDR2 SYGVNS. V was trimmed by 4 bases and J by 2 bases, leaving 11 bases between them. The CDR3 is CASSGIDRQETQYF. The CDR3 DNA is TGTGCCAGCAGTGGAATCGACAGACAAGAGACCCAGTACTTC.

The chain employs TRBV7-2 and TRBJ2-7; 7 nucleotides agree with TRBD2. The CDR3 sequence is 16 residues long. The V and J ends lost 2 bases and 2 bases, in that order; junction bases with no gene match: 9. Germline CDR1 and CDR2: SGHTA and FQGNSA. Here the CDR3 DNA reads TGTGCCAGCAGCTTAAACTTTGGACTAGTAACCTACGAGCAGTACTTC. This translates into CASSLNFGLVTYEQYF. Full variable domain (rest looked up from reference TRBV7-2 and TRBJ2-7): GAGVSQSPSNKVTEKGKDVELRCDPISGHTALYWYRQSLGQGLEFLIYFQGNSAPDKSGLPSDRFSAERTGGSVSTLTIQRTQQEDSAVYLCASSLNFGLVTYEQYFGPGTRLTVT.

The CDR3 DNA follows: TGTGCCAGCGAGGGGGCTAATGAGCAGTTCTTC. Translation gives CASEGANEQFF. This sequence joins TRBV2 and TRBJ2-1; 7 bases map to TRBD1. The CDR3 is made up of 11 amino acids. The germline gives CDR1 SNHLY, CDR2 FYNNEI. V dropped 8 bases and J dropped 7; count of bases not matched to a gene: 2.

On this clone itself: This specimen includes other DNA sequences encoding the same CDR3. The chain has TRBV29-1 and TRBJ1-1, with D uncertain. CDR1 and CDR2 (germline): SQVTM, ANQGSEA. There are 10 residues in the CDR3. V gave up 7 bases and J gave up 0 bases, with 3 bases separating them. The CDR3 DNA follows: TGCAGCGGCCTGAACACTGAAGCTTTCTTT. This translates into CSGLNTEAFF. Full variable domain (remainder filled in from reference TRBV29-1 and TRBJ1-1): SAVISQKPSRDICQRGTSLTIQCQVDSQVTMMFWYRQQPGQSLTLIATANQGSEATYESGFVIDKFPISRPNLTFSTLTVSNMSPEDSSIYLCSGLNTEAFFGQGTRLTVV.

The chain recombines TRBV29-1 with TRBJ2-1, with D unclear. V was pared by 3 bases and J by 7 bases, with 4 bases between. Germline V gives CDR1 SQVTM, CDR2 ANQGSEA. The CDR3 runs 10 residues. The CDR3 nucleotides read TGCAGCGTTGACGGGAATGAGCAGTTCTTC. Protein product: CSVDGNEQFF.

J is TRBJ2-3 and V is TRBV30, with no clear D. The germline V gene encodes CDR1 GTSNPN and CDR2 SVGIG (reference sequence). V lost 4 bases, J lost 2 bases, and 7 bases lay in between. This CDR3 is 12 amino acids long. This CDR3 is CAWNGATDTQYF. The CDR3 region has the DNA TGTGCCTGGAACGGAGCCACAGATACGCAGTATTTT.

For the CDR3, the DNA is TGCAGCGTTGTTGGGGGTGAAGCTTTCTTT. Translating it yields CSVVGGEAFF. The V and J genes are TRBV29-1 and TRBJ1-1; tentative D call: TRBD1 (5 bases). CDR1 and CDR2 (germline): SQVTM, ANQGSEA. This CDR3 spans 10 amino acids. V lost 4 bases and J lost 7, with 7 bases in between.

Only a few counts were recorded for this clone. The chain is built from TRBV28 and TRBJ2-3; perhaps TRBD1 as D (6 bases). The CDR3 sequence is 16 residues long. V gave up 2 bases and J gave up 2 bases, with 14 bases separating them. CDR1 is MDHEN and CDR2 is SYDVKM in the germline V gene. CDR3 in amino acids: CASSLPGQLPTDTQYF. The CDR3 DNA is TGTGCCAGCAGTTTACCTGGACAGTTACCCACAGATACGCAGTATTTT.

This chain links TRBV29-1 with TRBJ2-5; D is perhaps TRBD2 (5 bases). Trimming stripped 0 bases from V and 6 bases from J, with 14 bases between. This CDR3 contains 14 residues. Looked up from germline, CDR1 is SQVTM and CDR2 is ANQGSEA. CDR3 in DNA: TGCAGCGTTGAAGATCGTGAGGGTTGGCAGACCCAGTACTTC. Translation: CSVEDREGWQTQYF. Based on the CDR3 plus reference TRBV29-1 and TRBJ2-5, the full variable domain is SAVISQKPSRDICQRGTSLTIQCQVDSQVTMMFWYRQQPGQSLTLIATANQGSEATYESGFVIDKFPISRPNLTFSTLTVSNMSPEDSSIYLCSVEDREGWQTQYFGPGTRLLVL.

This clone appeared a few times. The chain has TRBV7-6 and TRBJ2-1; 15 bases are shared with TRBD2. This CDR3 has 17 amino acids. Germline V CDR1 and CDR2: SGHVS, FNYEAQ. J was trimmed by 8 bases and V by 5 bases; bases with no gene match: 10. The CDR3 bases are TGTGCCAGCAGCCTTCTTCAGGGGACTAGCGGGGGGTATGAGCAGTTCTTC. This gives the protein CASSLLQGTSGGYEQFF.

The sample holds a few counts of this clone. Other DNA sequences within the sample encode an identical CDR3. This chain joins TRBV11-2 and TRBJ2-7; D is uncertain. Trimming removed 3 bases from V and 1 base from J, with 1 base in between. The CDR3 is 11 residues long. Germline assignment: CDR1 SGHAT and CDR2 FQNNGV. CDR3 in DNA: TGTGCCAGCAGCTTTTCCTACGAGCAGTACTTC. Translating it yields CASSFSYEQYF.

Only a few counts were recorded for this clone. The V call is TRBV7-9, the J call TRBJ2-5, with a tentative D call TRBD2 (6 bases). CDR3 length equals 16 residues. V gave up 8 bases and J gave up 0 bases, with 19 bases separating them. CDR1 is SEHNR and CDR2 is FQNEAQ in the germline V gene (reference sequence). Here the CDR3 reads CASFTTAGRYQETQYF. The DNA for the CDR3 is TGTGCCAGCTTCACCACGGCGGGGCGGTACCAAGAGACCCAGTACTTC.